One sample yielded the 22 T cell receptor beta chains listed below, sequenced in a study of identical twins. A single record per CDR3 protein comes from TCRdb applying MiXCR to the 5' RACE reads. The table records 600,000 to 850,000 distinct CDR3 sequences, roughly 18% of them present only once. This same sample was also part of a study on T cells expressing NK-cell markers.

The specimen sequenced was PBMCs. The receptors were gathered from a woman between 18 and 29 years old in good health.

CDR3 DNA: TGCAGCACCCACAGGGGGAGGACTGAAGCTTTCTTT. Translated, it gives CSTHRGRTEAFF. The rearrangement joins TRBV29-1 to TRBJ1-1; TRBD1 aligns across 8 bases. This CDR3 has 12 residues. The J segment lost 5 bases and the V segment lost 8 bases, leaving 7 bases of the junction unmatched. CDR1 is SQVTM, CDR2 ANQGSEA, per germline.

The V and J genes are TRBV12-3 or TRBV12-4 and TRBJ1-1, with TRBD1 matching over 7 bases. V shed 3 bases, J shed 4 bases, and the junction held 5 bases outside the gene matches. This CDR3 has 14 amino acids. The CDR3 here is CASSLVKGATEAFF. The CDR3 DNA follows: TGTGCCAGCAGTTTGGTAAAGGGGGCCACTGAAGCTTTCTTT.

The rearrangement uses TRBV20-1 and TRBJ2-1; possible D gene TRBD2, 7 bases. This CDR3 region has 15 residues. Deletions cut 5 bases from V and 7 bases from J, with 21 bases between. Germline V gene lookup returns CDR1 DFQATT and CDR2 SNEGSKA (reference sequence). This chain's CDR3 is CSAPKGRGFGNEQFF. CDR3 nucleotides: TGCAGTGCTCCCAAGGGGAGGGGGTTCGGGAATGAGCAGTTCTTC.

The CDR3 loop reads CASSLVGSGYNEQFF. In nucleotides, the CDR3 is TGTGCCAGCAGCTTAGTCGGTAGCGGCTACAATGAGCAGTTCTTC. J is TRBJ2-1 and V is TRBV7-6; tentatively, D is TRBD2 (6 bases). The CDR3 loop spans 15 amino acids. Deletions cut 1 base from V and 3 bases from J, with 10 bases between. Germline CDR1 is SGHVS and CDR2 is FNYEAQ.

This clonotype has just a few counts. This chain links TRBV6-1 with TRBJ1-2; 7 bases are shared with TRBD1. V shed 5 bases, J shed 2 bases, and the junction held 5 bases outside the gene matches. This CDR3 is built from 14 residues. Germline V CDR1 and CDR2: MNHNS, SASEGT. The CDR3 coding sequence is TGTGCCAGCAGTCGGGCGACAGGGAACTATGGCTACACCTTC. Translating gives CASSRATGNYGYTF.

At least ten counts were recorded for this clonotype. V gene TRBV25-1 combines with J gene TRBJ1-6; 12 nucleotides agree with TRBD1. The CDR3 loop spans 15 amino acids. V was pared by 2 bases and J by 8 bases, with 1 base of the junction left unmatched. Germline V gene sequence: CDR1 MGHDK, CDR2 SYGVNS. CDR3 bases: TGTGCCAGCAGTGAACGGGACAGGGGGCATTCACCCCTCCACTTT. It yields the protein CASSERDRGHSPLHF. The whole variable domain, remainder taken from reference TRBV25-1 and TRBJ1-6, is EADIYQTPRYLVIGTGKKITLECSQTMGHDKMYWYQQDPGMELHLIHYSYGVNSTEKGDLSSESTVSRIRTEHFPLTLESARPSHTSQYLCASSERDRGHSPLHFGNGTRLTVT.

This clonotype has a handful of counts. This chain joins TRBV7-9 and TRBJ2-1; D ambiguous. Deletions cut 6 bases from V and 1 base from J, with 16 bases between. This CDR3 region has 16 residues. Germline assignment: CDR1 SEHNR and CDR2 FQNEAQ (reference sequence). The CDR3 DNA reads as TGTGCCAGCAGTACCCCCGGCTCTAGGTCCTACAATGAGCAGTTCTTC. Residues: CASSTPGSRSYNEQFF.

The J gene is TRBJ2-7, the V gene TRBV29-1; 9 bases match TRBD1. The V gene's germline CDR1 is SQVTM and CDR2 ANQGSEA. The length of the CDR3 is 12 residues. V was clipped by 6 bases and J by 4 bases; unmatched bases: 4. CDR3: CSVLTGGYEQYF. The DNA of the CDR3 is TGCAGCGTCCTGACAGGGGGGTACGAGCAGTACTTC.

The chain combines TRBV7-8 with TRBJ2-7, with D perhaps being TRBD1 or TRBD2 (5 bases each). V lost 0 bases, J lost 5 bases, and 14 bases lay in between. Germline CDR1 SGHVS, CDR2 FQNEAQ. The CDR3 spans 15 residues. The CDR3 nucleotides read TGTGCCAGCAGCTTAGCGGGGACCACAACCAACGAGCAGTACTTC. This translates into CASSLAGTTTNEQYF.

In this sample, this clonotype turned up a few times. This chain connects TRBV5-5 to TRBJ2-2; TRBD1 is a possible D gene (6 bases). The CDR3 has 15 amino acids. CDR1 SGHKS and CDR2 YYEKEE come from the germline V gene (reference sequence). Deletions cut 2 bases from V and 5 bases from J, with 13 bases between. Written as DNA, the CDR3 is TGTGCCAGCAGCTTACGCACAGGGCTTACCGGGGAGCTGTTTTTT. This encodes CASSLRTGLTGELFF.

This clonotype showed up just a few times. V usage is TRBV6-5 and J usage is TRBJ2-3; 10 bases line up with TRBD2. The CDR3 consists of 16 residues. J was trimmed by 4 bases and V by 1 base; bases with no gene match: 5. Per the germline V gene, CDR1 is MNHEY and CDR2 is SVGAGI. The CDR3 nucleotides are TGTGCCAGCAGTTACTTAGCGGGGGGCGTCCCAGATACGCAGTATTTT. It encodes CASSYLAGGVPDTQYF.

The sample holds a few counts of this clonotype. This chain uses TRBV6-1 with TRBJ2-1, with 12 bases aligning to TRBD1. The CDR3 runs to 16 residues. Germline V gives CDR1 MNHNS, CDR2 SASEGT. V lost 11 bases and J lost 9; bases outside the gene matches: 17. CDR3 sequence (DNA): TGTGCCTCTGTCGTCAGCCCGGGACAGGGGGCGTTTGAGCAGTTCTTC. It translates to CASVVSPGQGAFEQFF.

The chain combines TRBV20-1 with TRBJ2-3; TRBD1 aligns across 8 bases. CDR1 and CDR2 from the germline V gene are DFQATT and SNEGSKA (reference sequence). V was pared by 1 base and J by 5 bases, with 8 bases of the junction left unmatched. CDR3 length: 15 residues. The CDR3 loop reads CSARGEIQGGDTQYF. The CDR3 DNA sequence: TGCAGTGCTAGAGGGGAAATACAGGGGGGAGATACGCAGTATTTT.

The chain has TRBV6-1 and TRBJ2-2; 8 bases agree with TRBD2. The CDR3 length is 11 residues. CDR1 MNHNS and CDR2 SASEGT come from the germline V gene. V shed 11 bases and J 7 bases; nucleotides not matched to a gene: 3. The chain's CDR3 is CAPGGIGELFF. CDR3 nucleotides: TGTGCCCCGGGGGGGATCGGGGAGCTGTTTTTT.

The chain joins TRBV5-1 to TRBJ2-3; 9 bases are shared with TRBD2. Germline V gene data show CDR1 as SGHRS and CDR2 as YFSETQ. J lost 1 base, V lost 4 bases, and 7 bases had no gene match. The length of the CDR3 is 16 residues. The CDR3 loop is CASSPRTSAGTDTQYF. In DNA form, the CDR3 reads TGCGCCAGCAGCCCACGGACTAGCGCCGGCACAGATACGCAGTATTTT.

This clonotype came up a few times. The genes are TRBV7-2 and TRBJ2-3; the D gene is possibly TRBD2 (6 bases). This CDR3 is 16 amino acids long. Germline lookup yields CDR1 SGHTA and CDR2 FQGNSA. V was cut by 5 bases and J by 3 bases, with 18 bases left in between. The CDR3 protein is CASSPWGERWTDTQYF. CDR3 nucleotides: TGTGCCAGCAGCCCTTGGGGGGAGAGGTGGACAGATACGCAGTATTTT.

This clonotype was counted many times. J is TRBJ2-6 and V is TRBV6-1; D not resolved. CDR3 length: 14 residues. Germline CDR1 reads MNHNS; CDR2 reads SASEGT. Trimming took off 2 bases at V and 1 base at J, with 3 bases between the two ends. The CDR3, as DNA: TGTGCCAGCAGTGAACAGTCTGGGGCCAACGTCCTGACTTTC. It is translated as CASSEQSGANVLTF.

J is TRBJ2-5 and V is TRBV20-1; D gene ambiguous. V dropped 4 bases and J dropped 5 bases, with 8 bases sitting between them. In germline, CDR1 is DFQATT, CDR2 SNEGSKA (reference sequence). This CDR3 contains 11 residues. The CDR3 nucleotides read TGCAGTGCTAAGCAGTCTGAGACCCAGTACTTC. Its protein product is CSAKQSETQYF.

The genes are TRBV20-1 and TRBJ1-1; unclear D gene. This CDR3 has 13 amino acids. V gave up 3 bases and J gave up 0 bases, with 8 bases separating them. The germline V gene has CDR1 DFQATT and CDR2 SNEGSKA (reference sequence). CDR3 sequence reads: CSASNSLNTEAFF. The CDR3 nucleotides read TGCAGTGCTAGTAACAGCTTGAACACTGAAGCTTTCTTT.

This clonotype appeared a few times. The chain links TRBV6-6 to TRBJ2-1, with D unresolved. Trimming left V 10 bases short and J 7 bases short, with 14 bases between. CDR3 length: 12 residues. Per germline, CDR1 MNHNY and CDR2 SVGAGI (reference sequence). The CDR3 bases are TGTGCCACCACACCCGACCGGAATGAGCAGTTCTTC. This codes for CATTPDRNEQFF.

This clonotype showed up just a few times. The genes are TRBV15 and TRBJ2-2, with D uncertain. Germline loops: CDR1 LNHNV, CDR2 YYDKDF (reference sequence). CDR3 length: 14 amino acids. Trimming removed 1 base at V and 6 bases at J, with 9 bases between. CDR3 nucleotides: TGTGCCACCAGCAGAGCGCTTTCGTCCGGGGAGCTGTTTTTT. Its protein product is CATSRALSSGELFF.

This clonotype has a handful of counts. The gene calls are TRBV20-1 and TRBJ2-2; 10 nucleotides agree with TRBD1. The ends lost 5 bases at V and 3 bases at J; junction bases unmatched: 3. The CDR3 contains 14 residues. CDR1 is DFQATT, CDR2 SNEGSKA, per germline (reference sequence). This chain's CDR3 is CSAVGQGYTGELFF. CDR3 DNA: TGCAGTGCTGTGGGACAGGGGTACACCGGGGAGCTGTTTTTT.